This section outlines one T cell receptor beta chain sequence together with its context. The target antigen is unknown. Each TCR beta cDNA library carried unique molecular identifiers. Once about 0.95 to 10 million T cells were used, about half a million cDNA molecules resulted. TCRdb recomputed calls from the PCR reads with MiXCR, one row per CDR3 protein. The sample contains approximately 570,000 distinct CDR3 sequences, 44% of which appear only once. The data belong to a study of post-analysis software for immune sequencing data. Findings and limits, study-wide: In multiple sclerosis, normalized Chao1 diversity was significantly below that of controls.

The receptor's source is a girl aged 10 to 17 with multiple sclerosis. Sequencing was done on a sample of blood.

CDR3 sequence reads: CSARDGQGKNEQYF. The CDR3 nucleotides are TGCAGTGCTAGAGACGGACAGGGGAAGAACGAGCAGTACTTC. This chain uses TRBV20-1 with TRBJ2-7; 9 nucleotides agree with TRBD1. Germline lookup yields CDR1 DFQATT and CDR2 SNEGSKA (reference sequence). Trimming at V came to 0 bases and at J to 5 bases, leaving 5 bases not matched to a gene. This CDR3 has 14 residues.